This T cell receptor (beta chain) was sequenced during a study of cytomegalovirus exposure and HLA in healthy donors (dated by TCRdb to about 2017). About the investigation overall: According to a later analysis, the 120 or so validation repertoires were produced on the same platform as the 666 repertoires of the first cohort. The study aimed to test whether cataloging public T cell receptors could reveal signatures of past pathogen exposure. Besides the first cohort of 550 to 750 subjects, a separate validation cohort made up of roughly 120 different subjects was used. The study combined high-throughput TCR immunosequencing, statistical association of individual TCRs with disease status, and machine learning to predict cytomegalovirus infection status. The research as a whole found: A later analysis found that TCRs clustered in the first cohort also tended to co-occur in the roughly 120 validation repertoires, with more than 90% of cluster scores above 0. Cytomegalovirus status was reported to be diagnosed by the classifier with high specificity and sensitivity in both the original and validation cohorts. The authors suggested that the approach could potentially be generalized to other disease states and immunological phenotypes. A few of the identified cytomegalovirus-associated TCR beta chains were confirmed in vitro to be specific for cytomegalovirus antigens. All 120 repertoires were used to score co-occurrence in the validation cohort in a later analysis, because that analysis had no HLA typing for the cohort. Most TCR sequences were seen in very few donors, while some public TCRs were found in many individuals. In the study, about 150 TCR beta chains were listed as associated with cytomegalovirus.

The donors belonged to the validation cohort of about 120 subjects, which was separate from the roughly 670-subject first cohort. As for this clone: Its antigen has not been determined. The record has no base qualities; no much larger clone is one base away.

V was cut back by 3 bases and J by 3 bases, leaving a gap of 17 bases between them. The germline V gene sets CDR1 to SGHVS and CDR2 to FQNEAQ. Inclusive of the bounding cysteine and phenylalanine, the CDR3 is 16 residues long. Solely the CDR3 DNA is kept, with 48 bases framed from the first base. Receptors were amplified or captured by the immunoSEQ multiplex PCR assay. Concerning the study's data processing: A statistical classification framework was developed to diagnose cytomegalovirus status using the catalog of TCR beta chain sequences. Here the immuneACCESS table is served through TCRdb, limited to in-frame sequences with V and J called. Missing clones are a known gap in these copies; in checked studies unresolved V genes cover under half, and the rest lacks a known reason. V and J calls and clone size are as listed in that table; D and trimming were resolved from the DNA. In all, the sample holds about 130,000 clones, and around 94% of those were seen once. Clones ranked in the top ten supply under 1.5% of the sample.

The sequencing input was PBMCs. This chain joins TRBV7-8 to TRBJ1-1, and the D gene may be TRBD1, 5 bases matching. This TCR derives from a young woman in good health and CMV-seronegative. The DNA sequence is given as TGTGCCAGCAGCTTCCCCCATGGTTTAGGGGACACTGAAGCTTTCTTT. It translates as CASSFPHGLGDTEAFF.